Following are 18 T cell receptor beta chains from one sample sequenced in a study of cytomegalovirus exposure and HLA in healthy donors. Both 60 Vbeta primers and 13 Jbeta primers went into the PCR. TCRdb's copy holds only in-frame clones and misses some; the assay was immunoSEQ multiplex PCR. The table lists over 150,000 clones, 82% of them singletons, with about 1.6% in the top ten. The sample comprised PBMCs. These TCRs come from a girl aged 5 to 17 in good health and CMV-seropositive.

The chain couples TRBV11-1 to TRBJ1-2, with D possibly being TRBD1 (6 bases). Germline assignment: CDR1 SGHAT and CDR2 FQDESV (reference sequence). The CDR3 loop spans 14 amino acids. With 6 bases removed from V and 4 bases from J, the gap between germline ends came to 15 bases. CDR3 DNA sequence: TGTGCCAGCAGTTCACAGGGAAAAGGCTATGGCTACACCTTC. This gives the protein CASSSQGKGYGYTF. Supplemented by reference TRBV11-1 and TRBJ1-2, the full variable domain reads EAEVAQSPRYKITEKSQAVAFWCDPISGHATLYWYRQILGQGPELLVQFQDESVVDDSQLPKDRFSAERLKGVDSTLKIQPAELGDSAMYLCASSSQGKGYGYTFGSGTRLTVV.

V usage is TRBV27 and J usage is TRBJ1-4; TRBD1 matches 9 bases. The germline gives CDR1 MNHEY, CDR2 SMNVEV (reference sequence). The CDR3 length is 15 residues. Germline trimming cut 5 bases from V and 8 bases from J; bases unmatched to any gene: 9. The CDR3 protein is CASSDLGQGFEKLFF. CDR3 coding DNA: TGTGCCAGCAGTGACCTTGGACAGGGGTTCGAAAAACTGTTTTTT. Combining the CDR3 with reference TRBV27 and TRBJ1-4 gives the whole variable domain EAQVTQNPRYLITVTGKKLTVTCSQNMNHEYMSWYRQDPGLGLRQIYYSMNVEVTDKGDVPEGYKVSRKEKRNFPLILESPSPNQTSLYFCASSDLGQGFEKLFFGSGTQLSVL.

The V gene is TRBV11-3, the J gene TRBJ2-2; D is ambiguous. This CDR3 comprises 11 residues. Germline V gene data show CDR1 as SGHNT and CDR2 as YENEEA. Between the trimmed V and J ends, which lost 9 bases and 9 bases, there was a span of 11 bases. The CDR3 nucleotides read TGTGCCAGGCGTCTATCGCGGGAGCTGTTTTTT. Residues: CARRLSRELFF. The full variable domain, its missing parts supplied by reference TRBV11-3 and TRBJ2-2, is EAGVVQSPRYKIIEKKQPVAFWCNPISGHNTLYWYLQNLGQGPELLIRYENEEAVDDSQLPKDRFSAERLKGVDSTLKIQPAELGDSAVYLCARRLSRELFFGEGSRLTVL.

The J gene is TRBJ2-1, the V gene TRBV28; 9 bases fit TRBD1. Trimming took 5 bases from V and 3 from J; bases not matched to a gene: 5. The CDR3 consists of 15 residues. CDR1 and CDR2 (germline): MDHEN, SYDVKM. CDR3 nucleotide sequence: TGTGCCAGCAGTCTCCGGGACAGGGACTACAATGAGCAGTTCTTC. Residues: CASSLRDRDYNEQFF.

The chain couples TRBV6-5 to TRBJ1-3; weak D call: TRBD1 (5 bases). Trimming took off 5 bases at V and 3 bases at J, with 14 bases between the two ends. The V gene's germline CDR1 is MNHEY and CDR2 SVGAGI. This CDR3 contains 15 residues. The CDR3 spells CASSATPGVGNTIYF. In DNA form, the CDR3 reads TGTGCCAGCAGTGCCACCCCGGGGGTTGGAAACACCATATATTTT.

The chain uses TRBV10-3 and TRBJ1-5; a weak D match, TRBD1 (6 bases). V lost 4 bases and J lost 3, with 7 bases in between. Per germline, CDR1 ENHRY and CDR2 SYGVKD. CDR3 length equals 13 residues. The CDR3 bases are TGTGCCATCAGTGGACAGGACAATCAGCCCCAGCATTTT. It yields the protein CAISGQDNQPQHF.

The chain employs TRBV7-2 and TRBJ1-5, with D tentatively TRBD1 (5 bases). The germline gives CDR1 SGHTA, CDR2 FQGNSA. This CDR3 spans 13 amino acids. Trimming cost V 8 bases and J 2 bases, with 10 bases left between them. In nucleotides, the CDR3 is TGTGCCAGCCAGGGTAATCGCAATCAGCCCCAGCATTTT. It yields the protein CASQGNRNQPQHF.

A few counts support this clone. This chain's CDR3 is CASSQSRTGISYEQYF. The CDR3, as DNA: TGCGCCAGCAGTCAATCCAGGACAGGGATCTCCTACGAGCAGTACTTC. The J gene is TRBJ2-7, the V gene TRBV23-1; 8 nucleotides match TRBD1. TRBV23-1 is marked as an open reading frame, function uncertain. The CDR3 loop spans 16 amino acids. The ends lost 0 bases at V and 0 bases at J; junction bases unmatched: 4.

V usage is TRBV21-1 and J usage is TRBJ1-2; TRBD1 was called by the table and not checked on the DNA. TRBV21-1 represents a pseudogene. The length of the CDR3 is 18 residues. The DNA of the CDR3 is TGTGCCAGCAGCAAAGAAAGGGACAGGGTATGGACAAACTATGGCTACACCTTC. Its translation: CASSKERDRVWTNYGYTF.

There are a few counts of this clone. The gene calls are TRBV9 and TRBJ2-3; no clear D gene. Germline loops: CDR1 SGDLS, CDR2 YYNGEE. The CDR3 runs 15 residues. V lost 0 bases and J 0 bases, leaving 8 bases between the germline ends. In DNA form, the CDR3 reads TGTGCCAGCAGCGTAGGGGCATTTAGCACAGATACGCAGTATTTT. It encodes CASSVGAFSTDTQYF.

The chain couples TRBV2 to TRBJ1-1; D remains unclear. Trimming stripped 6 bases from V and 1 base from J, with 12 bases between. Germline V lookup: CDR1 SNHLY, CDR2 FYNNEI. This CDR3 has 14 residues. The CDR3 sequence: CASSQTSSNTEAFF. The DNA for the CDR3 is TGTGCCAGCAGCCAGACTTCCTCGAACACTGAAGCTTTCTTT.

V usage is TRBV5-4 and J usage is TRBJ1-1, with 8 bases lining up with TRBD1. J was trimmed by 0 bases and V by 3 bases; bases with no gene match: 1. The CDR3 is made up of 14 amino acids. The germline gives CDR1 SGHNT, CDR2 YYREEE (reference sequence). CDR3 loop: CASSSDRVNTEAFF. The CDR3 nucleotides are TGTGCCAGCAGCTCGGACAGGGTGAACACTGAAGCTTTCTTT.

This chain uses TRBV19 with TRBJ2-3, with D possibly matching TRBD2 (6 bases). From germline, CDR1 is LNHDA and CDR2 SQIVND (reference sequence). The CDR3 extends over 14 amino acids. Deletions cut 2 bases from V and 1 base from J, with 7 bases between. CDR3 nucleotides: TGTGCCAGTAGTATAACGGGAGGCACAGATACGCAGTATTTT. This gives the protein CASSITGGTDTQYF.

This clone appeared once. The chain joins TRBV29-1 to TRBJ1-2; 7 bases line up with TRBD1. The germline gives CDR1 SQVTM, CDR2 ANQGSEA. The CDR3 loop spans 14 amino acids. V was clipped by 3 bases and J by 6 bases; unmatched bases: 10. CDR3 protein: CSVDRTQGNHGYTF. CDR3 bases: TGCAGCGTTGATCGCACACAGGGGAACCATGGCTACACCTTC. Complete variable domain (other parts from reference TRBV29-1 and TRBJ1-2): SAVISQKPSRDICQRGTSLTIQCQVDSQVTMMFWYRQQPGQSLTLIATANQGSEATYESGFVIDKFPISRPNLTFSTLTVSNMSPEDSSIYLCSVDRTQGNHGYTFGSGTRLTVV.

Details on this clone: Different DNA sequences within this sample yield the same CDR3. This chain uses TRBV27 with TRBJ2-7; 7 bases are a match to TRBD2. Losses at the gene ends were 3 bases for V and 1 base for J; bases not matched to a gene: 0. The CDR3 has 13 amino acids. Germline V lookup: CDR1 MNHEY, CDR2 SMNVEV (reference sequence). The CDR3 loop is CASSLRGSYEQYF. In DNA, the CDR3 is TGTGCCAGCAGTTTGCGGGGGTCCTACGAGCAGTACTTC.

The CDR3 sequence: CASSFTSDSSSEAFF. The CDR3 nucleotides are TGCGCCAGCAGTTTTACCTCGGACAGCTCAAGTGAGGCTTTCTTT. The gene calls are TRBV5-1 and TRBJ1-1, with D perhaps matching TRBD1 (6 bases). V was pared by 5 bases and J by 11 bases, with 25 bases between. There are 15 residues in the CDR3. CDR1 SGHRS and CDR2 YFSETQ come from the germline V gene.

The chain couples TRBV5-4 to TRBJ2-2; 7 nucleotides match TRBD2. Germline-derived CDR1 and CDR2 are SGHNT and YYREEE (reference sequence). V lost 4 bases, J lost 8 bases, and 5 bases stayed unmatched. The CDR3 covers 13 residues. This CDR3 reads CASSVTSRGELFF. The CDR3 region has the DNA TGTGCCAGCAGCGTGACTAGCCGAGGGGAGCTGTTTTTT.

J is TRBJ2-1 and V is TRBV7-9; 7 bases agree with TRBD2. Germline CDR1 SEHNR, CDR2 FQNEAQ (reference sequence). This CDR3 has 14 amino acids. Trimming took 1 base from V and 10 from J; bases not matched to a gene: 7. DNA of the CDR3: TGTGCCAGCAGCTTAGAGGGACTACTGATAGAGCAGTTCTTC. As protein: CASSLEGLLIEQFF.